These 20 T cell receptor beta chains were all obtained from the same sample, sequenced in a study of blood T cell repertoires in COVID-19. Libraries were prepared by immunoSEQ multiplex PCR; TCRdb keeps only in-frame clonotypes and omits some of them. The table lists about 400,000 clones, around 88% of them singletons. The sequenced material came from peripheral blood. Source of these receptors: an older woman with COVID-19, enrolled during active disease.

CDR3 in amino acids: CASSFARYEQYF. DNA of the CDR3: TGTGCCAGCAGCTTCGCTAGATACGAGCAGTACTTC. The chain recombines TRBV7-4 with TRBJ2-7, with unresolved D. CDR1 is SGHVT and CDR2 is SQSDAQ in the germline V gene. V was clipped by 3 bases and J by 4 bases, with 7 bases between them. The CDR3 contains 12 residues.

V and J are TRBV2 and TRBJ2-3; 8 bases align to TRBD1. With V trimmed by 6 bases and J by 5 bases, 4 bases remained unmatched. CDR3 length: 13 residues. Germline V gene sequence: CDR1 SNHLY, CDR2 FYNNEI. The DNA for the CDR3 is TGTGCCAGCAGCCCACAGGGGGGAGATACGCAGTATTTT. It is translated as CASSPQGGDTQYF.

As regards this clone: The sample holds other DNA sequences that translate to the same CDR3. The chain couples TRBV27 to TRBJ1-1; the D gene is possibly TRBD1 (6 bases). The germline V gene has CDR1 MNHEY and CDR2 SMNVEV (reference sequence). The CDR3 sequence is 13 residues long. Deletions cut 3 bases from V and 1 base from J, with 6 bases between. The CDR3 is CASSFRGNTEAFF. The CDR3 bases are TGTGCCAGCAGTTTCAGGGGGAACACTGAAGCTTTCTTT.

This clone was found once. V gene TRBV3-1 (or the pseudogene TRBV3-2) combines with J gene TRBJ2-3; 8 positions match TRBD2. V lost 1 base, J lost 1 base, and 4 bases stayed unmatched. CDR1 and CDR2 (germline): LGHDT, YNNKEL (reference sequence). This CDR3 has 16 amino acids. CDR3 residues: CASSQVPGGGTDTQYF. The CDR3 DNA reads as TGTGCCAGCAGCCAAGTTCCGGGGGGGGGCACAGATACGCAGTATTTT.

Here the CDR3 DNA reads TGTGCCAGCAGCTTAGGGACGGGTGGGGGGAATTCACCCCTCCACTTT. This translates into CASSLGTGGGNSPLHF. The chain couples TRBV7-8 to TRBJ1-6, with a weak D call TRBD1 (5 bases). The CDR3 is 16 residues long. The V gene's germline CDR1 is SGHVS and CDR2 FQNEAQ. Trimming stripped 1 base from V and 7 bases from J, with 14 bases between.

This chain's CDR3 is CASSPGSYEQYF. CDR3 DNA: TGCGCCAGCAGCCCAGGATCCTACGAGCAGTACTTC. The V and J genes are TRBV10-1 and TRBJ2-7; D remains ambiguous. CDR1 WNHNN and CDR2 SYGVQD come from the germline V gene (reference sequence). The CDR3 runs 12 residues. V was cut by 6 bases and J by 1 base, with 7 bases left in between.

The gene calls are TRBV29-1 and TRBJ1-5; D might be TRBD1 (5 bases). CDR3 length: 13 residues. V dropped 6 bases and J dropped 4 bases, with 13 bases sitting between them. Per germline, CDR1 SQVTM and CDR2 ANQGSEA. The chain's CDR3 is CSVRAGGNQPQHF. CDR3 DNA: TGCAGCGTCCGGGCGGGGGGAAATCAGCCCCAGCATTTT.

J is TRBJ2-3 and V is TRBV4-1; D call uncertain. The V and J ends lost 1 base and 0 bases respectively, with 8 bases between them. The germline V gene has CDR1 MGHRA and CDR2 YSYEKL. CDR3 length: 15 residues. CDR3 sequence (DNA): TGCGCCAGCAGCCAAGTTAGCAGTAGCACAGATACGCAGTATTTT. Protein product: CASSQVSSSTDTQYF.

The V call is TRBV5-1, the J call TRBJ2-5, with a tentative D call TRBD2 (5 bases). The CDR3 contains 14 residues. Germline V gene lookup returns CDR1 SGHRS and CDR2 YFSETQ. Trimming removed 2 bases at V and 4 bases at J, with 12 bases between. The CDR3: CASSFQADGETQYF. The CDR3, as DNA: TGCGCCAGCAGCTTCCAAGCGGACGGAGAGACCCAGTACTTC.

In its sample, this clone was seen a few times. The V gene is TRBV2, the J gene TRBJ2-5; 9 bases line up with TRBD2. Germline values: CDR1 SNHLY, CDR2 FYNNEI. The CDR3 loop spans 14 amino acids. The junction had 9 bases not matched to a gene; V was cut back by 10 bases and J by 3 bases. CDR3 DNA: TGTGCCAACCAGAACGGCGGGGGGGAAGAGACCCAGTACTTC. Translating it yields CANQNGGGEETQYF.

This clone appeared a few times. J is TRBJ2-1 and V is TRBV2; D is unclear. The CDR3 consists of 13 residues. CDR1 and CDR2 (germline): SNHLY, FYNNEI. Trimming cost V 5 bases and J 4 bases, with 9 bases left between them. DNA of the CDR3: TGTGCCAGCAGTCCCAACGGTTACAATGAGCAGTTCTTC. Translation gives CASSPNGYNEQFF.

The chain is built from TRBV7-3 and TRBJ2-5; tentative D call: TRBD1 (6 bases). Trimming removed 4 bases at V and 1 base at J, with 10 bases between. This CDR3 is built from 14 residues. The V gene's germline CDR1 is SGHTA and CDR2 FQGTGA. CDR3 residues: CASSSDSTQETQYF. The CDR3 DNA is TGTGCCAGCAGCTCGGACAGTACCCAAGAGACCCAGTACTTC.

V is TRBV30 and J is TRBJ2-3; maybe TRBD2 (6 bases). The CDR3 is 17 residues long. The V end lost 0 bases, the J end lost 3 bases, and 19 bases lay between the germline ends. CDR1 GTSNPN and CDR2 SVGIG come from the germline V gene (reference sequence). The CDR3, as DNA: TGTGCCTGGAGTGTTTCGAGCGGGTCCCCAGGGACAGATACGCAGTATTTT. Translating gives CAWSVSSGSPGTDTQYF. Full variable domain (remainder filled in from reference TRBV30 and TRBJ2-3): SQTIHQWPATLVQPVGSPLSLECTVEGTSNPNLYWYRQAAGRGLQLLFYSVGIGQISSEVPQNLSASRPQDRQFILSSKKLLLSDSGFYLCAWSVSSGSPGTDTQYFGPGTRLTVL.

This chain uses TRBV7-9 with TRBJ2-7; no clear D. The CDR3 loop spans 12 amino acids. Germline-derived CDR1 and CDR2 are SEHNR and FQNEAQ (reference sequence). The V end lost 4 bases, the J end lost 3 bases, and 7 bases lay between the germline ends. The CDR3 bases are TGTGCCAGCAGCTCTCCCCTCTACGAGCAGTACTTC. This gives the protein CASSSPLYEQYF.

V gene TRBV20-1 combines with J gene TRBJ1-1; D is perhaps TRBD1 (6 bases). The CDR3 has 14 amino acids. CDR1 DFQATT and CDR2 SNEGSKA come from the germline V gene (reference sequence). Trimming pared 3 bases from V and 1 base from J, leaving 12 bases between. The CDR3 sequence is CSASTGFGNTEAFF. The CDR3 coding sequence is TGCAGTGCTAGTACAGGGTTTGGGAACACTGAAGCTTTCTTT.

The chain recombines TRBV21-1 with TRBJ1-1; the DNA was not compared with TRBD1, the D call given in the table. TRBV21-1 is tagged as a pseudogene. The CDR3 extends over 16 amino acids. The CDR3 sequence: CASSKTLQVTRTEAFF. The CDR3 bases are TGTGCCAGCAGCAAGACCCTACAGGTTACCCGCACTGAAGCTTTCTTT.

This clone has only one observation. The chain employs TRBV5-4 and TRBJ2-6, with D perhaps matching TRBD1 (5 bases). Germline V gene sequence: CDR1 SGHNT, CDR2 YYREEE (reference sequence). Trimming shortened V by 0 bases and J by 0 bases, and 10 bases separated the two germline ends. The CDR3 totals 17 residues. The CDR3 bases are TGTGCCAGCAGCTTGGGGGGCTACGACTCTGGGGCCAACGTCCTGACTTTC. Its protein is CASSLGGYDSGANVLTF.

The chain is built from TRBV21-1 and TRBJ1-2; no DNA check was done on the table's D call, TRBD1. TRBV21-1 represents a pseudogene. This CDR3 has 16 residues. This chain's CDR3 is CASSKSSKGPYYGYTF. CDR3 coding DNA: TGTGCCAGCAGCAAATCGTCGAAGGGGCCGTACTATGGCTACACCTTC.

This clone has only one observation. V is TRBV19 and J is TRBJ1-2, with a weak D call TRBD1 (6 bases). V shed 7 bases and J shed 2 bases, with 11 bases lying between them. The CDR3 runs 13 residues. Germline CDR1 is LNHDA and CDR2 is SQIVND (reference sequence). The CDR3 region has the DNA TGTGCCAGTACTTGGACAGAGAACTATGGCTACACCTTC. This encodes CASTWTENYGYTF. Full variable domain (rest looked up from reference TRBV19 and TRBJ1-2): DGGITQSPKYLFRKEGQNVTLSCEQNLNHDAMYWYRQDPGQGLRLIYYSQIVNDFQKGDIAEGYSVSREKKESFPLTVTSAQKNPTAFYLCASTWTENYGYTFGSGTRLTVV.

This chain connects TRBV3-1 (or the pseudogene TRBV3-2) to TRBJ2-3; D is unresolved. This CDR3 has 12 amino acids. In germline, CDR1 is LGHDT, CDR2 YNNKEL (reference sequence). V was trimmed by 1 base and J by 5 bases, leaving 4 bases between them. CDR3 coding DNA: TGTGCCAGCAGCCAAGCAAAAGATACGCAGTATTTT. The encoded protein is CASSQAKDTQYF.